This T cell receptor (beta chain) emerged from a study of cytomegalovirus exposure and HLA in healthy donors. Turning to the study itself: Of a few hundred genotyped donors, 75% to 90% grouped in the Caucasian-associated ancestry cluster.

Germline CDR1 is SQVTM and CDR2 is ANQGSEA. The CDR3 is 14 residues long. V was trimmed by 4 bases and J by 3 bases, leaving 12 bases between them. The PCR employed 60 Vbeta primers together with 13 Jbeta primers. Assay: immunoSEQ multiplex PCR; the TCRdb copy retains only in-frame clones and omits some. The sample shows approximately 160,000 clones, around 80% of them seen only once. Sequenced: PBMCs. This chain joins TRBV29-1 and TRBJ1-4; D gene unclear. This TCR derives from a woman between 25 and 40 years old in good health and CMV-seropositive. CDR3 sequence reads: CSVGGPGANEKLFF. The CDR3 region has the DNA TGCAGCGTTGGAGGGCCCGGAGCTAATGAAAAACTGTTTTTT. Looking up the rest from reference TRBV29-1 and TRBJ1-4 gives the full variable domain: SAVISQKPSRDICQRGTSLTIQCQVDSQVTMMFWYRQQPGQSLTLIATANQGSEATYESGFVIDKFPISRPNLTFSTLTVSNMSPEDSSIYLCSVGGPGANEKLFFGSGTQLSVL.